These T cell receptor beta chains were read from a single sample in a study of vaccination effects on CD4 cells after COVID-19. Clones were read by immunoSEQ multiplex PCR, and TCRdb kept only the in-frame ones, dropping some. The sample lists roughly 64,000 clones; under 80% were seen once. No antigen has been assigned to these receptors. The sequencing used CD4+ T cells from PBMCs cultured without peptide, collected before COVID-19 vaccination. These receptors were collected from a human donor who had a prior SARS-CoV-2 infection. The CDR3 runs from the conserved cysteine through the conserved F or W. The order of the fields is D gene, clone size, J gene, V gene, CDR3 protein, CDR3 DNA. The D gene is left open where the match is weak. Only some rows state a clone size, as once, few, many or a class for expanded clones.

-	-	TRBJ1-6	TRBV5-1	CASSLEGAHNSPLHF	TGCGCCAGCAGCTTGGAGGGCGCCCATAATTCACCCCTCCACTTT
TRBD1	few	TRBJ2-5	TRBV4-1	CASSQLTDREETQYF	TGCGCCAGCAGCCAACTAACGGACAGGGAAGAGACCCAGTACTTC
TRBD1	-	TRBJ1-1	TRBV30	CAWSVQGAEAFF	TGTGCCTGGAGTGTACAGGGGGCTGAAGCTTTCTTT
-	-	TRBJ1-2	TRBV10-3	CAISPDITYGYTF	TGTGCCATCAGTCCAGACATCACGTATGGCTACACCTTC
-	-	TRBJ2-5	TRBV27	CASSSQGWETQYF	TGTGCCAGCAGTTCCCAGGGGTGGGAGACCCAGTACTTC
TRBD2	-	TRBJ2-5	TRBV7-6	CASSLRLAGGKQETQYF	TGTGCCAGCAGCTTAAGACTAGCGGGAGGGAAACAAGAGACCCAGTACTTC
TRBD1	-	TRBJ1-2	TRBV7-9	CASSLSRQGYGYTF	TGTGCCAGCAGCTTGTCCCGACAGGGCTATGGCTACACCTTC
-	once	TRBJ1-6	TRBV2	CASISGVGSPLHF	TGTGCCAGCATATCGGGGGTGGGGTCACCCCTCCACTTT
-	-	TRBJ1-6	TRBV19	CASSRGTAYNSPLHF	TGTGCCAGTAGTAGAGGGACGGCCTATAATTCACCCCTCCACTTT
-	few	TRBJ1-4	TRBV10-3	CAISERLRNEKLFF	TGTGCCATCAGTGAGAGACTCAGGAATGAAAAACTGTTTTTT
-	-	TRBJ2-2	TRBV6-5	CASSYSRGTGELFF	TGTGCCAGCAGTTACTCCCGGGGAACCGGGGAGCTGTTTTTT
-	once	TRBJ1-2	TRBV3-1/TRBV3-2	CASSHLTRGYTF	TGTGCCAGCAGCCACCTTACTCGTGGCTACACCTTC
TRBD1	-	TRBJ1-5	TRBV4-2	CASSQSPDRGRDQPQHF	TGTGCCAGCAGCCAAAGTCCGGACAGGGGGCGCGATCAGCCCCAGCATTTT
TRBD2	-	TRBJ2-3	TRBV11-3	CASSSAGTSGGLTDTQYF	TGTGCCAGCAGTTCGGCCGGGACTAGCGGGGGTTTGACAGATACGCAGTATTTT
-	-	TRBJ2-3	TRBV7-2	CASSSRGGRAPDTQYF	TGTGCCAGCAGCTCACGGGGTGGCCGGGCTCCAGATACGCAGTATTTT
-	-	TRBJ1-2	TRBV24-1	CATSDRSGYTF	TGTGCCACCAGTGACAGATCGGGCTACACCTTC
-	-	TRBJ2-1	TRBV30	CAWSDDFYNEQFF	TGTGCCTGGAGTGATGACTTTTACAATGAGCAGTTCTTC
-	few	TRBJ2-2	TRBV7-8	CASRWIEGPGELFF	TGTGCCAGCCGATGGATAGAGGGTCCGGGGGAGCTGTTTTTT
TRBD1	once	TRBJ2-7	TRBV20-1	CSASAHYRGTYEQYF	TGCAGTGCTAGTGCCCACTACAGGGGGACCTACGAGCAGTACTTC
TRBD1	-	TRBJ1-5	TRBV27	CASKAQGALGNQPQHF	TGTGCCAGCAAAGCCCAGGGGGCGTTGGGCAATCAGCCCCAGCATTTT
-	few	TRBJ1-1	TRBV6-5	CASSWGGSLAEAFF	TGTGCCAGCAGTTGGGGGGGGAGCCTAGCTGAAGCTTTCTTT
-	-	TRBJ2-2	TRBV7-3	CASSRPGGAWHTGELFF	TGTGCCAGCAGCCGCCCCGGAGGCGCCTGGCACACCGGGGAGCTGTTTTTT
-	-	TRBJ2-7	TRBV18	CASSPNSDYEQYF	TGTGCCAGCTCACCGAACAGCGACTACGAGCAGTACTTC
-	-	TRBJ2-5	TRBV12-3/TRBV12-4	CASSLSGGTQYF	TGTGCCAGCAGTTTATCGGGTGGGACCCAGTACTTC
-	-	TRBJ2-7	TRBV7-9	CASSLQGTDEQYF	TGTGCCAGCAGCTTACAGGGTACCGACGAGCAGTACTTC
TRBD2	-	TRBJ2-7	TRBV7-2	CASSSIAGGAGEQYF	TGTGCCAGCAGCTCGATAGCGGGAGGGGCGGGCGAGCAGTACTTC
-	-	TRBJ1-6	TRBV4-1	CASSPGRGTIHSPLHF	TGCGCCAGCAGCCCAGGCAGGGGAACGATTCATTCACCCCTCCACTTT